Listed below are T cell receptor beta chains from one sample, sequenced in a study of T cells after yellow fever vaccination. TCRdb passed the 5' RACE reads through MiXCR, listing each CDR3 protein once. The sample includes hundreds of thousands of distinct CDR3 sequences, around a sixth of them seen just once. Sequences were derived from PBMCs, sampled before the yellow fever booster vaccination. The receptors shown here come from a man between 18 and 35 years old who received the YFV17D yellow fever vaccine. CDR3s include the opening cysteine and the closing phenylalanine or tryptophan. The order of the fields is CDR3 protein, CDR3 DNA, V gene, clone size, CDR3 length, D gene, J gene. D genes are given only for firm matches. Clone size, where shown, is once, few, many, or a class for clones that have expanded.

CDR3aa: CASSYDSYQPQHF
CDR3nt: TGTGCCAGCAGTTACGACAGCTATCAGCCCCAGCATTTT
v_gene: TRBV6-2/TRBV6-3
abundance: few
len: 13
d_gene: -
j_gene: TRBJ1-5

CDR3aa: CASKSEYVGSYGYTF
CDR3nt: TGTGCCAGCAAATCTGAGTACGTTGGTAGCTATGGCTACACCTTC
v_gene: TRBV6-5
abundance: -
len: 15
d_gene: -
j_gene: TRBJ1-2

CDR3aa: CASSSWGGGPGELFF
CDR3nt: TGTGCCAGCAGCTCCTGGGGTGGAGGGCCCGGGGAGCTGTTTTTT
v_gene: TRBV9
abundance: few
len: 15
d_gene: -
j_gene: TRBJ2-2

CDR3aa: CASSPPVVVAGRTDTQYF
CDR3nt: TGTGCCAGCAGCCCTCCTGTCGTGGTAGCGGGTCGCACAGATACGCAGTATTTT
v_gene: TRBV5-6
abundance: -
len: 18
d_gene: TRBD2
j_gene: TRBJ2-3

CDR3aa: CASSTDRLNQPQHF
CDR3nt: TGTGCCAGCAGTACTGACAGACTCAATCAGCCCCAGCATTTT
v_gene: TRBV6-2/TRBV6-3
abundance: -
len: 14
d_gene: -
j_gene: TRBJ1-5

CDR3aa: CASSRSGTASYSGANVLTF
CDR3nt: TGCGCCAGCAGCCGGAGTGGGACAGCTAGTTACTCTGGGGCCAACGTCCTGACTTTC
v_gene: TRBV4-3
abundance: few
len: 19
d_gene: TRBD1
j_gene: TRBJ2-6

CDR3aa: CASSKTTGPKYEQYF
CDR3nt: TGTGCCAGCAGCAAAACGACAGGGCCTAAGTACGAGCAGTACTTC
v_gene: TRBV11-2
abundance: -
len: 15
d_gene: TRBD1
j_gene: TRBJ2-7

CDR3aa: CAWSVQVQYEQYF
CDR3nt: TGTGCCTGGAGTGTACAGGTCCAGTACGAGCAGTACTTC
v_gene: TRBV30
abundance: medium-sized
len: 13
d_gene: -
j_gene: TRBJ2-7

CDR3aa: CSVVTRGGEQFF
CDR3nt: TGCAGCGTTGTCACCCGCGGGGGTGAGCAGTTCTTC
v_gene: TRBV29-1
abundance: few
len: 12
d_gene: TRBD2
j_gene: TRBJ2-1

CDR3aa: CASRHRGWGDSTGELFF
CDR3nt: TGTGCCAGCAGGCACCGCGGATGGGGGGACAGCACCGGGGAGCTGTTTTTT
v_gene: TRBV6-5
abundance: -
len: 17
d_gene: -
j_gene: TRBJ2-2

CDR3aa: CASGLPAGGAGGEQFF
CDR3nt: TGTGCTAGTGGTTTGCCCGCGGGGGGCGCGGGAGGCGAGCAGTTCTTC
v_gene: TRBV12-5
abundance: -
len: 16
d_gene: TRBD2
j_gene: TRBJ2-1

CDR3aa: CASSETTGPSDIQYF
CDR3nt: TGTGCCAGCAGCGAAACGACGGGGCCCTCGGACATTCAGTACTTC
v_gene: TRBV7-9
abundance: -
len: 15
d_gene: -
j_gene: TRBJ2-4

CDR3aa: CASSLGQTNQPQHF
CDR3nt: TGTGCCAGCAGTCTCGGACAGACCAATCAGCCCCAGCATTTT
v_gene: TRBV6-6
abundance: -
len: 14
d_gene: -
j_gene: TRBJ1-5

CDR3aa: CATSDRRGNSLNYGYTF
CDR3nt: TGTGCCACCAGTGATAGGCGGGGAAACTCTCTCAACTATGGCTACACCTTC
v_gene: TRBV24-1
abundance: few
len: 17
d_gene: -
j_gene: TRBJ1-2

CDR3aa: CASSQVGGRQYF
CDR3nt: TGCGCCAGCAGCCAAGTAGGGGGCCGGCAGTACTTC
v_gene: TRBV4-1
abundance: few
len: 12
d_gene: TRBD1
j_gene: TRBJ2-7

CDR3aa: CASSLPRGAQYF
CDR3nt: TGTGCCAGCAGTTTACCCCGGGGGGCCCAGTACTTC
v_gene: TRBV28
abundance: -
len: 12
d_gene: TRBD2
j_gene: TRBJ2-5

CDR3aa: CASSRRLDEKLFF
CDR3nt: TGTGCCAGCAGTCGAAGGTTGGATGAAAAACTGTTTTTT
v_gene: TRBV6-5
abundance: few
len: 13
d_gene: -
j_gene: TRBJ1-4

CDR3aa: CASSHALFRGEAFF
CDR3nt: TGTGCCAGCAGCCATGCCTTGTTCAGAGGTGAAGCTTTCTTT
v_gene: TRBV6-2/TRBV6-3
abundance: many
len: 14
d_gene: -
j_gene: TRBJ1-1

CDR3aa: CASSSVGWDNSPLHF
CDR3nt: TGTGCCAGCAGCAGCGTTGGGTGGGACAATTCACCCCTCCACTTT
v_gene: TRBV7-2
abundance: many
len: 15
d_gene: -
j_gene: TRBJ1-6

CDR3aa: CASSLEKETQYF
CDR3nt: TGTGCCAGCAGCCTAGAGAAAGAGACCCAGTACTTC
v_gene: TRBV7-9
abundance: many
len: 12
d_gene: -
j_gene: TRBJ2-5

CDR3aa: CASSPGGARDEQYF
CDR3nt: TGTGCCAGCAGCCCCGGGGGGGCCCGAGACGAGCAGTACTTC
v_gene: TRBV7-2
abundance: -
len: 14
d_gene: TRBD2
j_gene: TRBJ2-7

CDR3aa: CTSSQDGKGRHNQPQHF
CDR3nt: TGCACCAGCAGCCAAGATGGGAAGGGCCGGCACAATCAGCCCCAGCATTTT
v_gene: TRBV1
abundance: few
len: 17
d_gene: -
j_gene: TRBJ1-5

CDR3aa: CATSRAVGTQYF
CDR3nt: TGTGCCACCAGCCGGGCAGTTGGGACCCAGTACTTC
v_gene: TRBV15
abundance: -
len: 12
d_gene: -
j_gene: TRBJ2-5

CDR3aa: CASSTGGGNEQFF
CDR3nt: TGTGCCAGCAGCACAGGGGGGGGCAATGAGCAGTTCTTC
v_gene: TRBV7-3
abundance: -
len: 13
d_gene: -
j_gene: TRBJ2-1

CDR3aa: CASSQVPGGPDTQYF
CDR3nt: TGCGCCAGCAGCCAAGTGCCAGGGGGTCCCGATACGCAGTATTTT
v_gene: TRBV4-1
abundance: few
len: 15
d_gene: TRBD1
j_gene: TRBJ2-3

CDR3aa: CSVTLASSYNEQFF
CDR3nt: TGCAGCGTAACGCTAGCGAGCTCCTACAATGAGCAGTTCTTC
v_gene: TRBV29-1
abundance: many
len: 14
d_gene: -
j_gene: TRBJ2-1

CDR3aa: CASSFGPNTEAFF
CDR3nt: TGTGCCAGCAGTTTTGGCCCGAACACTGAAGCTTTCTTT
v_gene: TRBV12-3/TRBV12-4
abundance: -
len: 13
d_gene: -
j_gene: TRBJ1-1

CDR3aa: CSPFYGDTEAFF
CDR3nt: TGCAGTCCTTTCTACGGGGACACTGAAGCTTTCTTT
v_gene: TRBV20-1
abundance: -
len: 12
d_gene: -
j_gene: TRBJ1-1

CDR3aa: CASSHRLVDTQYF
CDR3nt: TGTGCCAGCAGCCATAGACTAGTGGATACGCAGTATTTT
v_gene: TRBV3-1
abundance: -
len: 13
d_gene: -
j_gene: TRBJ2-3

CDR3aa: CASSSTLGTQYF
CDR3nt: TGTGCCAGCAGTTCCACCTTGGGGACCCAGTACTTC
v_gene: TRBV6-5
abundance: few
len: 12
d_gene: -
j_gene: TRBJ2-5

CDR3aa: CASSDWGADTEAFF
CDR3nt: TGTGCCAGCAGTGACTGGGGGGCGGACACTGAAGCTTTCTTT
v_gene: TRBV25-1
abundance: few
len: 14
d_gene: -
j_gene: TRBJ1-1

CDR3aa: CASSLQGADEKLFF
CDR3nt: TGTGCCAGCAGTTTACAGGGGGCAGATGAAAAACTGTTTTTT
v_gene: TRBV12-3/TRBV12-4
abundance: -
len: 14
d_gene: TRBD1
j_gene: TRBJ1-4

CDR3aa: CASSREGSLTSEQFF
CDR3nt: TGTGCCAGCAGTAGGGAGGGAAGCCTAACAAGTGAGCAGTTCTTC
v_gene: TRBV6-6
abundance: few
len: 15
d_gene: TRBD2
j_gene: TRBJ2-1

CDR3aa: CASSTGQGVEAFF
CDR3nt: TGCGCCAGCAGCACGGGACAGGGGGTTGAAGCTTTCTTT
v_gene: TRBV5-1
abundance: few
len: 13
d_gene: TRBD1
j_gene: TRBJ1-1

CDR3aa: CASSLADEAFF
CDR3nt: TGTGCCAGCAGCTTAGCTGATGAAGCTTTCTTT
v_gene: TRBV7-9
abundance: -
len: 11
d_gene: -
j_gene: TRBJ1-1

CDR3aa: CASSLASTGFNYGYTF
CDR3nt: TGCGCCAGCAGCTTGGCATCGACAGGATTCAACTATGGCTACACCTTC
v_gene: TRBV5-1
abundance: -
len: 16
d_gene: -
j_gene: TRBJ1-2

CDR3aa: CSARVGSFGYTF
CDR3nt: TGCAGTGCTAGGGTAGGGAGCTTTGGCTACACCTTC
v_gene: TRBV20-1
abundance: few
len: 12
d_gene: -
j_gene: TRBJ1-2

CDR3aa: CASSPPGQGRKETQYF
CDR3nt: TGTGCCAGCTCACCCCCGGGACAGGGGAGGAAAGAGACCCAGTACTTC
v_gene: TRBV18
abundance: -
len: 16
d_gene: TRBD1
j_gene: TRBJ2-5

CDR3aa: CASSEQGSSGYTF
CDR3nt: TGTGCCAGCAGTGAACAAGGGAGTAGCGGCTACACCTTC
v_gene: TRBV6-4
abundance: -
len: 13
d_gene: -
j_gene: TRBJ1-2

CDR3aa: CASRLAGAIRTDTQYF
CDR3nt: TGTGCCAGCCGACTAGCGGGGGCCATACGCACAGATACGCAGTATTTT
v_gene: TRBV5-4
abundance: -
len: 16
d_gene: TRBD2
j_gene: TRBJ2-3

CDR3aa: CASSLATSGGRYETQYF
CDR3nt: TGTGCCAGCAGCTTAGCAACTAGCGGGGGCCGGTATGAGACCCAGTACTTC
v_gene: TRBV7-9
abundance: few
len: 17
d_gene: TRBD2
j_gene: TRBJ2-5

CDR3aa: CATSKRAASTDTQYF
CDR3nt: TGTGCCACCAGTAAGAGGGCGGCTAGCACAGATACGCAGTATTTT
v_gene: TRBV15
abundance: many
len: 15
d_gene: -
j_gene: TRBJ2-3

CDR3aa: CSASSFSEQFF
CDR3nt: TGCAGTGCTAGTTCGTTCTCTGAGCAGTTCTTC
v_gene: TRBV20-1
abundance: -
len: 11
d_gene: -
j_gene: TRBJ2-1

CDR3aa: CSVPPSHWGYEQYF
CDR3nt: TGCAGTGTCCCACCGTCGCATTGGGGCTACGAGCAGTACTTC
v_gene: TRBV20-1
abundance: few
len: 14
d_gene: -
j_gene: TRBJ2-7

CDR3aa: CASSPVGDTDTQYF
CDR3nt: TGTGCCAGCAGCCCGGTTGGAGACACAGATACGCAGTATTTT
v_gene: TRBV6-5
abundance: -
len: 14
d_gene: -
j_gene: TRBJ2-3

CDR3aa: CSANILYDTDTQYF
CDR3nt: TGCAGTGCTAACATCCTCTACGACACAGATACGCAGTATTTT
v_gene: TRBV20-1
abundance: -
len: 14
d_gene: -
j_gene: TRBJ2-3